The clone carrying this T cell receptor beta chain was found a few times. Its antigen remains unknown. This specimen comes from a study of identical twins. A universal primer site was incorporated via template switching, and the cDNA contained unique molecular identifiers. TCRdb used MiXCR to reprocess the 5' RACE reads, holding one entry per CDR3 protein. This sample has a few hundred thousand distinct CDR3 sequences, with roughly 10% found just once. Germline CDR1 reads MGHRA; CDR2 reads YSYEKL. The CDR3 contains 16 residues. The ends lost 3 bases at V and 7 bases at J; junction bases unmatched: 10. Overall study findings and caveats: Insertions ran lower in abundant cord blood beta clonotypes, though not in memory repertoires. Findings came from cross-sectional statistics, without long-term follow-up of donors. Sequences that were beta out-of-frame showed weaker excess twin sharing.

Material for sequencing was naive T cells sorted from blood. The clonotype was recovered from a woman in her 50s in good health. The V call is TRBV4-1, the J call TRBJ2-5, with 11 bases identical to TRBD2. The CDR3 DNA is TGCGCCAGCAGCCAGCCCGGGACTAGCGGCCGCATGACCCAGTACTTC. The encoded protein is CASSQPGTSGRMTQYF.